These 22 T cell receptor beta chains were all obtained from the same sample, sequenced in a study of T-cell reconstitution after alpha-beta-depleted transplantation in children. Preparation of the TCRbeta library involved a method that used unique molecular identifiers. From the PCR reads, TCRdb called clonotypes with MiXCR, one entry per CDR3 protein. Of some 550,000 distinct CDR3 sequences in the sample, about 17% are singletons; the top ten hold roughly 3.3%. Material: PBMCs from the stem cell graft donor, obtained from the stem cell graft. The receptor source for this set is a human donor who donated a stem cell graft to a child with acute lymphoblastic leukemia.

This chain links TRBV12-3 or TRBV12-4 with TRBJ2-3; TRBD2 matches at 9 bases. Germline trimming cut 6 bases from V and 6 bases from J; bases unmatched to any gene: 13. This CDR3 is built from 16 residues. The CDR3 is CASRSLAGPRTDTQYF. Here the CDR3 DNA reads TGTGCCAGCAGATCTCTAGCGGGACCGAGGACTGATACGCAGTATTTT.

This clonotype was observed a few times. The rearrangement joins TRBV11-2 to TRBJ1-2; D remains ambiguous. V was trimmed by 1 base and J by 7 bases, leaving 10 bases between them. CDR3 length: 13 amino acids. Germline V CDR1 and CDR2: SGHAT, FQNNGV. CDR3 in amino acids: CASSLADPRGYTF. CDR3 bases: TGTGCCAGCAGCTTAGCCGACCCCCGTGGCTACACCTTC.

The genes are TRBV6-5 and TRBJ2-1; no firm D call. CDR1 and CDR2 from the germline V gene are MNHEY and SVGAGI. Trimming stripped 0 bases from V and 4 bases from J, with 7 bases between. The CDR3 is 14 residues long. CDR3 nucleotides: TGTGCCAGCAGTTACTCGACGGTTTACAATGAGCAGTTCTTC. Protein sequence: CASSYSTVYNEQFF.

The V gene is TRBV12-3 or TRBV12-4, the J gene TRBJ1-1; weak D call: TRBD1 (5 bases). V dropped 5 bases and J dropped 3 bases, with 28 bases sitting between them. The CDR3 runs 19 residues. The CDR3 protein is CASSLLPGTADEEDTEAFF. The CDR3 coding sequence is TGTGCCAGCAGTCTCCTCCCCGGGACGGCGGATGAAGAGGACACTGAAGCTTTCTTT.

This clonotype was picked up a small number of times. V gene TRBV5-5 combines with J gene TRBJ2-2; the D is unclear. Per the germline V gene, CDR1 is SGHKS and CDR2 is YYEKEE (reference sequence). Trimming left V 3 bases short and J 4 bases short, with 4 bases between. There are 12 residues in the CDR3. CDR3 in DNA: TGTGCCAGCAGCTGGGCCACCGGGGAGCTGTTTTTT. The encoded protein is CASSWATGELFF. The full variable domain, in which reference TRBV5-5 and TRBJ2-2 provide the parts outside the CDR3, is DAGVTQSPTHLIKTRGQQVTLRCSPISGHKSVSWYQQVLGQGPQFIFQYYEKEERGRGNFPDRFSARQFPNYSSELNVNALLLGDSALYLCASSWATGELFFGEGSRLTVL.

V gene TRBV5-1 combines with J gene TRBJ2-3; D not resolved. V dropped 2 bases and J dropped 1 base, with 11 bases sitting between them. The germline V gene encodes CDR1 SGHRS and CDR2 YFSETQ. This CDR3 has 15 amino acids. The CDR3 DNA is TGCGCCAGCAGCTTCTCCGCTTCGGGCACAGATACGCAGTATTTT. Its protein product is CASSFSASGTDTQYF.

Only a few counts were recorded for this clonotype. CDR3 bases: TGTGCCAGCTCACAAGACAGGGGATGGGCCAACGTCCTGACTTTC. As protein: CASSQDRGWANVLTF. The chain uses TRBV18 and TRBJ2-6; TRBD1 agrees at 8 bases. The CDR3 has 15 residues. The V gene end was trimmed by 4 bases and the J gene end by 5 bases; junction bases not matched to a gene: 4. Germline CDR1 KGHSH, CDR2 LQKENI.

The J gene is TRBJ1-1, the V gene TRBV7-1, with 8 bases fitting TRBD1. TRBV7-1 carries the ORF label, with uncertain function. Trimming removed 3 bases from V and 0 bases from J; junction bases left unmatched: 6. CDR3 length: 16 residues. DNA for the CDR3: TGTGCCAGCAGCTCCTCCCCGGACAGGGTGAACACTGAAGCTTTCTTT. It specifies CASSSSPDRVNTEAFF.

This clonotype was seen ten or more times. The CDR3 here is CASSPSTYEQYF. The CDR3 nucleotides read TGTGCCAGCAGTCCTTCAACCTACGAGCAGTACTTC. J is TRBJ2-7 and V is TRBV12-3 or TRBV12-4; D not resolved. V dropped 5 bases and J dropped 2 bases, with 7 bases sitting between them. The length of the CDR3 is 12 residues.

The rearrangement joins TRBV6-1 to TRBJ1-2, with TRBD1 matching over 8 bases. V was clipped by 6 bases and J by 9 bases; unmatched bases: 12. Per the germline V gene, CDR1 is MNHNS and CDR2 is SASEGT. The CDR3 consists of 14 residues. Here the CDR3 reads CASRPMDRDGRYTF. CDR3 nucleotides: TGTGCCAGCAGACCTATGGACAGGGATGGGCGCTACACCTTC.

This chain connects TRBV29-1 to TRBJ1-2, with TRBD1 as a possible D gene (5 bases). Trimming took 7 bases from V and 4 from J, leaving 13 bases between them. Germline lookup yields CDR1 SQVTM and CDR2 ANQGSEA. CDR3 length: 12 residues. The CDR3 region has the DNA TGCAGCGCTCGGCGGGGGTTCTATGGCTACACCTTC. Protein product: CSARRGFYGYTF.

V gene TRBV7-3 combines with J gene TRBJ2-1; 7 bases map to TRBD2. The germline gives CDR1 SGHTA, CDR2 FQGTGA. V lost 2 bases to trimming and J lost 6 bases; unmatched junction nucleotides: 10. The CDR3 loop spans 16 amino acids. The DNA for the CDR3 is TGTGCCAGCAGCTTACCTCTGCGGGAGTGGGGCAATGAGCAGTTCTTC. Protein product: CASSLPLREWGNEQFF.

On this clonotype itself: Mismatch with germline at one junction end may stem from a read error. This rearrangement joins TRBV5-1 to TRBJ2-6, with D perhaps given as TRBD1 or TRBD2 (5 bases each). This CDR3 is 18 amino acids long. Germline CDR1 is SGHRS and CDR2 is YFSETQ. CDR3 sequence: CASSFLGGRGSGANGLTF. CDR3 bases: TGCGCCAGCAGCTTCCTTGGGGGTAGGGGCTCTGGGGCCAACGGCCTGACTTTC.

This clonotype was counted between two and nine times. The chain employs TRBV12-3 or TRBV12-4 and TRBJ2-4; D is perhaps TRBD2 (6 bases). Deletions cut 8 bases from V and 8 bases from J, with 22 bases between. The CDR3 has 15 amino acids. The CDR3 region has the DNA TGTGCCAGCTCGCGTTTGGTCGGGAGTATCGACATTCAGTACTTC. Amino acid sequence: CASSRLVGSIDIQYF.

This rearrangement joins TRBV4-1 to TRBJ2-7, with a possible D match to TRBD1 (6 bases). The CDR3 covers 14 residues. Per germline, CDR1 MGHRA and CDR2 YSYEKL. V lost 5 bases and J 0 bases, leaving 11 bases between the germline ends. CDR3 in DNA: TGCGCCAGCAGCAGGCAGGGGCACTCCTACGAGCAGTACTTC. This sequence encodes CASSRQGHSYEQYF.

This chain joins TRBV30 and TRBJ1-2; 9 bases map to TRBD1. Germline CDR1 GTSNPN, CDR2 SVGIG (reference sequence). The CDR3 length is 13 residues. V lost 8 bases, J lost 4 bases, and 8 bases stayed unmatched. This chain's CDR3 is CAGIPGQGYGYTF. For the CDR3, the DNA is TGTGCCGGGATACCGGGACAGGGCTATGGCTACACCTTC. Looking up the rest from reference TRBV30 and TRBJ1-2 gives the full variable domain: SQTIHQWPATLVQPVGSPLSLECTVEGTSNPNLYWYRQAAGRGLQLLFYSVGIGQISSEVPQNLSASRPQDRQFILSSKKLLLSDSGFYLCAGIPGQGYGYTFGSGTRLTVV.

This clonotype was seen a handful of times. This chain joins TRBV4-1 and TRBJ2-7, with 10 bases that match TRBD2. V shed 1 base, J shed 3 bases, and the junction held 6 bases outside the gene matches. There are 16 residues in the CDR3. The germline V gene encodes CDR1 MGHRA and CDR2 YSYEKL. DNA for the CDR3: TGCGCCAGCAGCCAAGTTGAGGGGACTAGCGTCTACGAGCAGTACTTC. As protein: CASSQVEGTSVYEQYF.

The chain recombines TRBV7-3 with TRBJ1-1; D not certain. CDR3 length equals 15 residues. V dropped 5 bases and J dropped 0 bases, with 13 bases sitting between them. Looked up from germline, CDR1 is SGHTA and CDR2 is FQGTGA. The CDR3 region is CASSQSPGMNTEAFF. The CDR3 nucleotides are TGTGCCAGCAGCCAAAGCCCAGGTATGAACACTGAAGCTTTCTTT.

V and J are TRBV7-9 and TRBJ2-7; D is unresolved. Germline V CDR1 and CDR2: SEHNR, FQNEAQ (reference sequence). This CDR3 contains 15 residues. The V end lost 5 bases, the J end lost 0 bases, and 14 bases lay between the germline ends. The CDR3 sequence: CASSVTGSSSYEQYF. The DNA of the CDR3 is TGTGCCAGCAGCGTGACCGGTAGTTCCTCCTACGAGCAGTACTTC. Supplemented by reference TRBV7-9 and TRBJ2-7, the full variable domain reads DTGVSQNPRHKITKRGQNVTFRCDPISEHNRLYWYRQTLGQGPEFLTYFQNEAQLEKSRLLSDRFSAERPKGSFSTLEIQRTEQGDSAMYLCASSVTGSSSYEQYFGPGTRLTVT.

Only a few counts were recorded for this clonotype. This chain joins TRBV20-1 and TRBJ2-1; 8 bases match TRBD2. The CDR3 contains 14 residues. CDR1 and CDR2 from the germline V gene are DFQATT and SNEGSKA (reference sequence). J gave up 8 bases and V 3 bases, and 9 bases lay outside the gene matches. CDR3 loop: CSASGRASYDEQFF. In DNA form, the CDR3 reads TGCAGTGCTAGCGGGAGGGCCTCTTACGATGAGCAGTTCTTC.

This clonotype was seen only a few times. The chain is built from TRBV27 and TRBJ2-5, with D perhaps matching TRBD2 (6 bases). Germline V gives CDR1 MNHEY, CDR2 SMNVEV (reference sequence). Trimming stripped 8 bases from V and 5 bases from J, with 15 bases between. The CDR3 spans 13 residues. CDR3 sequence: CASGDSYVETQYF. The DNA of the CDR3 is TGTGCCAGCGGGGACTCCTATGTGGAGACCCAGTACTTC.

The chain recombines TRBV5-1 with TRBJ1-2, with 8 bases fitting TRBD1. Trimming removed 0 bases from V and 6 bases from J; junction bases left unmatched: 10. Germline V gene data show CDR1 as SGHRS and CDR2 as YFSETQ. This CDR3 comprises 16 residues. The CDR3 DNA is TGCGCCAGCAGCTTGGCTCTGCAGGGGGCGAGGAATGGCTACACCTTC. Its protein is CASSLALQGARNGYTF.